The sequence of this T cell receptor beta chain was determined in a study of shared clonotypes between healthy human individuals. Of note for this clone: Antigen specificity is unknown.

The germline CDR1 and CDR2 sequences are LNHNV and YYDKDF (reference sequence). Trimming removed 4 bases from V and 4 bases from J, with 8 bases in between. This CDR3 comprises 13 residues. As originally analysed: Junction-only sequences without quality scores came from ImmunoSEQ, so filtering differed. Profiling relied on immunoSEQ multiplex PCR, and the TCRdb table lists in-frame clones only, not all of them. V and J calls plus clone size are reproduced from that table; the DNA served to infer D and trimming. The table records over a million clones, 96% of them present only once. It was into CD45RA+ naive and CD45RA-negative memory subsets that the CD4+ cells were split. Broader study findings: Clonotypes not shared had lower generation probabilities than those common to all four donors.

Source material: naive CD4+ T cells sorted from blood. Subset noted: CD45RA+ positively selected. This receptor was obtained from a man aged 25-45 years in good health. The rearrangement joins TRBV15 to TRBJ1-3; D is perhaps TRBD1 (5 bases). CDR3 sequence (DNA): TGTGCCACCAGCACTGGGGCCGGAAACACCATATATTTT. Translated, it gives CATSTGAGNTIYF.